Listed here are 12 T cell receptor beta chains from one sample, sequenced in a study of shared clonotypes between healthy human individuals. Measured with immunoSEQ multiplex PCR; TCRdb has only the in-frame clones, and not every one. Of approximately 2,200,000 clones in the sample, approximately 94% were seen once. Selected positively for CCR7 and CD45RO-negative, naive CD8 cells excluded terminally differentiated effector memory CD45RA+ cells. The material sequenced was naive CD8+ T cells from PBMCs. The origin of the receptors is a man in his late teens or twenties in good health. Some clones in this sample may be carry-over from other donors' samples.

This clone has only one observation. The gene calls are TRBV9 and TRBJ2-2, with TRBD1 identical over 7 bases. CDR1 and CDR2 (germline): SGDLS, YYNGEE. This CDR3 has 16 residues. With V trimmed by 3 bases and J by 7 bases, 12 bases remained unmatched. DNA of the CDR3: TGTGCCAGCAGCGCCGCTGGAAGGGGGCTGAGCGGGGAGCTGTTTTTT. Translation gives CASSAAGRGLSGELFF.

V gene TRBV9 combines with J gene TRBJ2-1; D gene unclear. The CDR3 loop spans 13 amino acids. Germline CDR1 is SGDLS and CDR2 is YYNGEE. The V end was cut by 7 bases, the J end by 7 bases, with 15 bases between. The CDR3 reads CASGPLPGNEQFF. The CDR3 DNA follows: TGTGCCAGCGGACCCCTCCCCGGGAATGAGCAGTTCTTC.

The table lists this clone with a count of one. The rearrangement joins TRBV9 to TRBJ2-7; D possibly corresponds to TRBD1 (5 bases). Trimming cost V 4 bases and J 5 bases, with 10 bases left between them. The CDR3 sequence is 12 residues long. Germline-derived CDR1 and CDR2 are SGDLS and YYNGEE. CDR3 sequence (DNA): TGTGCCAGCAGCACCCCAGGGAACGAGCAGTACTTC. Protein product: CASSTPGNEQYF.

This chain joins TRBV19 and TRBJ2-2; TRBD2 is a possible D gene (5 bases). The CDR3 is made up of 16 amino acids. CDR1 and CDR2 from the germline V gene are LNHDA and SQIVND (reference sequence). V was trimmed by 5 bases and J by 4 bases, leaving 17 bases between them. The CDR3 protein is CASSEGMWPATGELFF. Here the CDR3 DNA reads TGTGCCAGTAGTGAGGGAATGTGGCCCGCCACCGGGGAGCTGTTTTTT. The full variable domain, completed using reference TRBV19 and TRBJ2-2, is DGGITQSPKYLFRKEGQNVTLSCEQNLNHDAMYWYRQDPGQGLRLIYYSQIVNDFQKGDIAEGYSVSREKKESFPLTVTSAQKNPTAFYLCASSEGMWPATGELFFGEGSRLTVL.

V is TRBV19 and J is TRBJ1-3; D unclear. Trimming stripped 3 bases from V and 0 bases from J, with 9 bases between. Germline V CDR1 and CDR2: LNHDA, SQIVND (reference sequence). The CDR3 sequence is 15 residues long. This CDR3 is CASSIKADSGNTIYF. CDR3 in DNA: TGTGCCAGTAGTATCAAGGCGGACTCTGGAAACACCATATATTTT.

The chain combines TRBV6-1 with TRBJ2-7; TRBD1 matches 7 bases. Germline assignment: CDR1 MNHNS and CDR2 SASEGT. The length of the CDR3 is 14 residues. J lost 4 bases, V lost 9 bases, and 12 bases had no gene match. DNA for the CDR3: TGTGCCAGTAGGGGGACAGCCGCTGGGTACGAGCAGTACTTC. Translated: CASRGTAAGYEQYF.

This chain links TRBV7-2 with TRBJ2-1; D not certain. The CDR3 runs to 12 residues. The V and J ends lost 1 base and 7 bases respectively, with 5 bases between them. The germline V gene has CDR1 SGHTA and CDR2 FQGNSA. CDR3 coding DNA: TGTGCCAGCAGCTTAGTCTGGAATGAGCAGTTCTTC. Translation gives CASSLVWNEQFF.

The chain has TRBV10-3 and TRBJ2-7; D gene ambiguous. In germline, CDR1 is ENHRY, CDR2 SYGVKD. The V and J ends lost 2 bases and 3 bases respectively, with 5 bases between them. CDR3 length: 12 residues. CDR3 sequence: CAISERNYEQYF. In DNA, the CDR3 is TGTGCCATCAGTGAGCGCAACTACGAGCAGTACTTC.

The chain uses TRBV10-2 and TRBJ1-1, with D perhaps TRBD1 (6 bases). Per the germline V gene, CDR1 is WSHSY and CDR2 is SAAADI. The CDR3 contains 16 residues. V was clipped by 2 bases and J by 4 bases, with 17 bases between them. The CDR3 bases are TGCGCCAGCAGTGAGAGAGGAGGGGGGTCTGGCACTGAAGCTTTCTTT. Translating it yields CASSERGGGSGTEAFF.

The V gene is TRBV27, the J gene TRBJ2-1, with D possibly called TRBD1 or TRBD2 (6 bases each). Germline V gene sequence: CDR1 MNHEY, CDR2 SMNVEV (reference sequence). Trimming stripped 9 bases from V and 2 bases from J, with 26 bases between. The CDR3 is made up of 18 amino acids. The DNA for the CDR3 is TGTGCCAGTCGACTGGGCGCTGTGGTCCGGGGGCCCTACAATGAGCAGTTCTTC. The encoded protein is CASRLGAVVRGPYNEQFF.

This chain links TRBV9 with TRBJ2-1, with 8 bases lining up with TRBD1. Germline V gene lookup returns CDR1 SGDLS and CDR2 YYNGEE. The trim removed 4 bases at V and 6 bases at J, leaving 12 bases unmatched. This CDR3 is 16 amino acids long. For the CDR3, the DNA is TGTGCCAGCAGCAACCCGACAGGGGAAGTTCGCAATGAGCAGTTCTTC. It codes for CASSNPTGEVRNEQFF.

The genes are TRBV11-2 and TRBJ2-7; TRBD2 matches at 10 bases. Looked up from germline, CDR1 is SGHAT and CDR2 is FQNNGV. Unmatched junction bases numbered 9, after V lost 2 bases and J lost 5 bases. This CDR3 is 16 amino acids long. CDR3 protein: CASSLLASGSPHEQYF. CDR3 nucleotide sequence: TGTGCCAGCAGCTTATTGGCTAGCGGGAGCCCCCACGAGCAGTACTTC.